The subject of this entry is one TCR beta chain. Its cognate antigen is unknown. With a constant-region primer, TCR beta cDNA was made from 400 to 550 ng of total RNA. Library construction for TCR beta comprised three nested multiplex PCR rounds performed with slightly modified ARM-PCR. Amplification in the first two PCR rounds was performed using TRBV1-TRBV30 forward primers and a C-beta reverse primer for 10 cycles each. Each CDR3 protein is one row after TCRdb ran MiXCR on the multiplex PCR reads. The table records some 180,000 distinct CDR3 sequences, 50% to 75% of them present only once. V lost 1 base, J lost 6 bases, and 14 bases lay in between. CDR1 SGHAT and CDR2 FQDESV come from the germline V gene (reference sequence). This CDR3 is 15 amino acids long. The sample comes from a study of tumor-infiltrating lymphocytes in primary liver carcinoma. Study-level information: Primary liver carcinoma in the patients was surgically resected. Tumor stage was T1-T3 N0M0, and tumor size was roughly 4 to 10 cm across.

Whole-study findings and limits: The difference in top-250-clone fraction between tumors and blood was significant, favoring tumors (p = 0.039). There was no comparison of CD4+ and CD8+ repertoires, as samples were bulk unsorted.

Blood RNA was derived from unsorted whole blood, and germline DNA was extracted too. This TCR came from a man aged 40-50 years with primary liver carcinoma and hepatitis B virus infection. Sample: peripheral blood. The chain recombines TRBV11-1 with TRBJ2-3, with D perhaps assigned TRBD1 or TRBD2 (6 bases each). The CDR3 region has the DNA TGTGCCAGCAGCTTAGGAGGGGGGCGCGCGGATACGCAGTATTTT. Translating it yields CASSLGGGRADTQYF.